This T cell receptor beta chain came from a study of PD-L1 blockade in urothelial cancer. Documented time point: pretreatment peripheral blood. Produced via immunoSEQ multiplex PCR; TCRdb's table is partial and in-frame only. The sample records 100,000 to 150,000 clones, 84% being singletons. The CDR3 length is 14 residues. Germline assignment: CDR1 GTSNPN and CDR2 SVGIG (reference sequence). With V trimmed by 0 bases and J by 7 bases, 3 bases remained unmatched. The sample in question was PBMCs, obtained around atezolizumab (anti-PD-L1) treatment. The TCR was taken from a man aged 45-60 years with urothelial cancer. This chain uses TRBV30 with TRBJ1-6; the match to TRBD1 covers 7 bases. CDR3 loop: CAWSVQGSNSPLHF. In DNA form, the CDR3 reads TGTGCCTGGAGTGTACAGGGGTCCAATTCACCCCTCCACTTT.